Each of the 12 T cell receptor beta chains below was sequenced from the same sample in a study of shared clonotypes between healthy human individuals. Sequenced by immunoSEQ multiplex PCR; TCRdb stores in-frame clones only, minus some. The data show under 1 million clones, 90% to 95% seen once. Positively selected for CCR7, the CD45RO-negative cells used as naive CD8 cells excluded terminally differentiated effector memory CD45RA+ cells. The source material was naive CD8+ T cells sorted from blood. The receptors come from a man younger than 45 in good health.

The chain couples TRBV27 to TRBJ2-5; 7 bases map to TRBD1. The V gene end was trimmed by 5 bases and the J gene end by 5 bases; junction bases not matched to a gene: 11. Germline V gene data show CDR1 as MNHEY and CDR2 as SMNVEV (reference sequence). This CDR3 contains 15 residues. The CDR3 DNA reads as TGTGCCAGCAGTCCTGGACAGGCGGGTAGGGAGACCCAGTACTTC. Its translation is CASSPGQAGRETQYF.

The rearrangement uses TRBV7-3 and TRBJ2-5, with a tentative D call TRBD2 (5 bases). CDR1 is SGHTA and CDR2 is FQGTGA in the germline V gene. The CDR3 has 14 residues. Trimming pared 5 bases from V and 4 bases from J, leaving 14 bases between. The CDR3 spells CASSPRASGETQYF. DNA for the CDR3: TGTGCCAGCAGCCCCCGGGCGAGCGGAGAGACCCAGTACTTC.

V is TRBV27 and J is TRBJ1-1; D gene unclear. V was trimmed by 6 bases and J by 3 bases, leaving 14 bases between them. The CDR3 is 14 residues long. The V gene's germline CDR1 is MNHEY and CDR2 SMNVEV (reference sequence). CDR3 nucleotides: TGTGCCAGCAGCCCTTTAGAGGCGGACACTGAAGCTTTCTTT. Its protein product is CASSPLEADTEAFF.

V is TRBV7-6 and J is TRBJ2-4; 7 nucleotides agree with TRBD2. The CDR3 consists of 20 residues. Looked up from germline, CDR1 is SGHVS and CDR2 is FNYEAQ. V was clipped by 5 bases and J by 7 bases; unmatched bases: 26. Here the CDR3 DNA reads TGTGCCAGCAGCAGAACGGAAGCCCGCGATGATGGTGGACTAGAGAACATTCAGTACTTC. Translating it yields CASSRTEARDDGGLENIQYF.

The rearrangement links TRBV27 to TRBJ2-1, with TRBD2 identical over 14 bases. The germline V gene has CDR1 MNHEY and CDR2 SMNVEV (reference sequence). V dropped 1 base and J dropped 8; count of bases not matched to a gene: 4. The CDR3 runs 16 residues. The CDR3 DNA reads TGTGCCAGCAGTTTATTGGGGACTAGCGGGAGTTATGAGCAGTTCTTC. Its protein is CASSLLGTSGSYEQFF.

The gene calls are TRBV29-1 and TRBJ2-7; TRBD2 agrees at 8 bases. Germline V gene lookup returns CDR1 SQVTM and CDR2 ANQGSEA. The junction had 5 bases not matched to a gene; V was cut back by 4 bases and J by 3 bases. The CDR3 loop spans 13 amino acids. This CDR3 reads CSVVPLAGYEQYF. DNA for the CDR3: TGCAGCGTTGTCCCCCTAGCGGGCTACGAGCAGTACTTC.

The CDR3 nucleotides are TGTGCCAGCAGTTTATTTCCCAGCTCTGAGCAGTACTTC. Protein product: CASSLFPSSEQYF. The rearrangement links TRBV28 to TRBJ2-7; D uncertain. The germline V gene has CDR1 MDHEN and CDR2 SYDVKM. V lost 1 base and J lost 7, with 11 bases in between. The length of the CDR3 is 13 residues.

V and J are TRBV30 and TRBJ1-5; D is possibly TRBD1 (5 bases). This CDR3 contains 14 residues. The germline V gene encodes CDR1 GTSNPN and CDR2 SVGIG (reference sequence). Deletions cut 4 bases from V and 2 bases from J, with 12 bases between. The CDR3 DNA sequence: TGTGCCTGGAAAGCAGGGAGGGGCAATCAGCCCCAGCATTTT. As protein: CAWKAGRGNQPQHF.

This chain links TRBV27 with TRBJ2-1; 7 bases fit TRBD1. Germline V gene lookup returns CDR1 MNHEY and CDR2 SMNVEV (reference sequence). The CDR3 is 14 amino acids. V shed 5 bases, J shed 2 bases, and the junction held 3 bases outside the gene matches. CDR3 nucleotides: TGTGCCAGCAGTCCGGGACAGCCCTACAATGAGCAGTTCTTC. Its translation is CASSPGQPYNEQFF.

The chain recombines TRBV7-9 with TRBJ1-5; 7 nucleotides agree with TRBD1. Germline V lookup: CDR1 SEHNR, CDR2 FQNEAQ (reference sequence). V shed 5 bases and J 7 bases; nucleotides not matched to a gene: 5. This CDR3 spans 13 amino acids. Here the CDR3 DNA reads TGTGCCAGCAGCCGCGCAGGGGGGCAGCCCCAGCATTTT. Amino acids: CASSRAGGQPQHF.

The chain joins TRBV15 to TRBJ2-1; 10 nucleotides align to TRBD1. The CDR3 is 16 residues long. After removal of 2 bases from V and 4 bases from J, the junction contained 5 bases not matched to a gene. CDR1 and CDR2 from the germline V gene are LNHNV and YYDKDF (reference sequence). In DNA, the CDR3 is TGTGCCACCAGCAGACCCCCGGGACAGGGGTACAATGAGCAGTTCTTC. Its protein product is CATSRPPGQGYNEQFF.

The gene calls are TRBV10-3 and TRBJ2-7, with D perhaps TRBD1 (6 bases). CDR3 length: 11 amino acids. Per germline, CDR1 ENHRY and CDR2 SYGVKD. Trimming took off 5 bases at V and 7 bases at J, with 9 bases between the two ends. The CDR3 DNA reads TGTGCCATCAGTTCCGACAGGGAGCAGTACTTC. Amino acids: CAISSDREQYF.